Detailed here is one T cell receptor beta chain. The antigen is not known. The data originate from a study of blood T cells in healthy people across ages. Whole-study findings and limits: Investigators treated diversity estimates from one million T cells as underestimates. It was the long-lived donors that had more naive CD4+ cells and higher diversity than aged donors.

Sample-barcoded 5' priming and a J-beta primer mix drove a second PCR of roughly 6 to 12 cycles. Using its own MiXCR run on the 5' RACE reads, TCRdb lists one record per CDR3 protein. In the table there are more than 900,000 distinct CDR3 sequences, approximately 25% of which are singletons. V was trimmed by 5 bases and J by 3 bases, leaving 13 bases between them. CDR3 length: 13 residues. Germline V lookup: CDR1 SQVTM, CDR2 ANQGSEA. These data were also filed under a second study, of T cells of mothers and their children.

The TCR was taken from a girl aged 2-10 years in good health. The rearrangement uses TRBV29-1 and TRBJ1-2; weak D call: TRBD1 (5 bases). Sequenced sample: blood. CDR3 DNA sequence: TGCAGCGTTCTTGGGACGACGGACTATGGCTACACCTTC. It translates to CSVLGTTDYGYTF.